This is a list of T cell receptor beta chains from one sample in a study of pediatric ulcerative colitis. Assay: immunoSEQ multiplex PCR; the TCRdb copy retains only in-frame clones and omits some. The profile covers fewer than 12,000 clones, with 80% to 90% appearing a single time and approximately 4% taken by the ten largest. The sample consisted of gut tissue. The source is a girl aged 10-17 years who was a control in a study of pediatric ulcerative colitis. Each CDR3 is given with its conserved first and last residue. Fields, in order: D gene, CDR3 length, V gene, J gene, clone size, CDR3 protein, CDR3 DNA. D genes are given only for firm matches. The size entry is marked missing in some rows and otherwise reads once, few, many or a size class.

D gene: -
CDR3 length: 14
V gene: TRBV4-1
J gene: TRBJ2-7
clone size: -
CDR3 protein: CASSQESRVYEQYF
CDR3 DNA: TGCGCCAGCAGCCAAGAATCCAGGGTCTACGAGCAGTACTTC

D gene: TRBD2
CDR3 length: 18
V gene: TRBV7-9
J gene: TRBJ2-5
clone size: -
CDR3 protein: CASRKGGGLAGYQETQYF
CDR3 DNA: TGTGCCAGCAGAAAGGGGGGTGGGCTAGCGGGTTACCAAGAGACCCAGTACTTC

D gene: TRBD1
CDR3 length: 13
V gene: TRBV6-6
J gene: TRBJ2-7
clone size: -
CDR3 protein: CASRLQGEGEQYF
CDR3 DNA: TGTGCCAGCAGGCTTCAGGGGGAAGGCGAGCAGTACTTC

D gene: -
CDR3 length: 16
V gene: TRBV4-1
J gene: TRBJ1-1
clone size: -
CDR3 protein: CASSQGSEGWGTEAFF
CDR3 DNA: TGCGCCAGCAGCCAAGGCAGTGAGGGATGGGGAACTGAAGCTTTCTTT

D gene: -
CDR3 length: 15
V gene: TRBV19
J gene: TRBJ2-1
clone size: -
CDR3 protein: CASSSGAPPYNEQFF
CDR3 DNA: TGTGCCAGTAGTTCGGGAGCGCCCCCGTACAATGAGCAGTTCTTC

D gene: -
CDR3 length: 11
V gene: TRBV7-9
J gene: TRBJ2-1
clone size: -
CDR3 protein: CASSPGDEQFF
CDR3 DNA: TGTGCCAGCAGCCCAGGGGATGAGCAGTTCTTC

D gene: -
CDR3 length: 17
V gene: TRBV4-3
J gene: TRBJ2-3
clone size: once
CDR3 protein: CASSQERSATGADTQYF
CDR3 DNA: TGCGCCAGCAGCCAAGAACGAAGCGCGACGGGGGCAGATACGCAGTATTTT

D gene: TRBD2
CDR3 length: 15
V gene: TRBV6-5
J gene: TRBJ2-7
clone size: -
CDR3 protein: CASSYSGGSDYEQYF
CDR3 DNA: TGTGCCAGCAGTTACTCTGGCGGGAGTGACTACGAGCAGTACTTC

D gene: -
CDR3 length: 13
V gene: TRBV27
J gene: TRBJ2-5
clone size: -
CDR3 protein: CASSLSRQGNQYF
CDR3 DNA: TGTGCCAGCAGTTTATCGAGGCAAGGCAACCAGTACTTC

D gene: -
CDR3 length: 17
V gene: TRBV7-6
J gene: TRBJ2-6
clone size: -
CDR3 protein: CASSLGQGGPGANVLTF
CDR3 DNA: TGTGCCAGCAGCTTAGGGCAGGGGGGACCCGGGGCCAACGTCCTGACTTTC

D gene: -
CDR3 length: 14
V gene: TRBV27
J gene: TRBJ1-2
clone size: -
CDR3 protein: CASSSFGGGNGYTF
CDR3 DNA: TGTGCCAGCAGTTCGTTCGGTGGAGGGAATGGCTACACCTTC

D gene: -
CDR3 length: 13
V gene: TRBV6-1
J gene: TRBJ2-7
clone size: -
CDR3 protein: CASNRQDSYEQYF
CDR3 DNA: TGTGCCAGCAACCGACAGGATTCCTACGAGCAGTACTTC

D gene: TRBD2
CDR3 length: 16
V gene: TRBV15
J gene: TRBJ2-3
clone size: -
CDR3 protein: CATSRLLAVDTDTQYF
CDR3 DNA: TGTGCCACCAGCAGATTACTAGCGGTTGACACAGATACGCAGTATTTT

D gene: TRBD1
CDR3 length: 16
V gene: TRBV5-6
J gene: TRBJ1-5
clone size: -
CDR3 protein: CASSFDRGRNNQPQHF
CDR3 DNA: TGTGCCAGCAGCTTTGACAGGGGGCGGAACAATCAGCCCCAGCATTTT

D gene: -
CDR3 length: 14
V gene: TRBV28
J gene: TRBJ2-6
clone size: -
CDR3 protein: CASNLNSGANVLTF
CDR3 DNA: TGTGCCAGCAACCTCAACTCTGGGGCCAACGTCCTGACTTTC

D gene: -
CDR3 length: 16
V gene: TRBV10-2
J gene: TRBJ2-3
clone size: -
CDR3 protein: CASSESQGLSTDTQYF
CDR3 DNA: TGCGCCAGCAGTGAGTCCCAGGGCCTTAGCACAGATACGCAGTATTTT

D gene: TRBD1
CDR3 length: 14
V gene: TRBV27
J gene: TRBJ2-4
clone size: once
CDR3 protein: CASSARDRDDIQYF
CDR3 DNA: TGTGCCAGCAGTGCAAGGGACAGGGATGACATTCAGTACTTC

D gene: -
CDR3 length: 14
V gene: TRBV13
J gene: TRBJ2-2
clone size: -
CDR3 protein: CASSFWDSTGELFF
CDR3 DNA: TGTGCCAGCAGCTTCTGGGACTCCACCGGGGAGCTGTTTTTT

D gene: -
CDR3 length: 14
V gene: TRBV5-1
J gene: TRBJ1-1
clone size: -
CDR3 protein: CASSSTQGGTEAFF
CDR3 DNA: TGCGCCAGCAGCTCCACACAGGGAGGCACTGAAGCTTTCTTT

D gene: -
CDR3 length: 15
V gene: TRBV28
J gene: TRBJ1-6
clone size: -
CDR3 protein: CASSLPLDGNSPLHF
CDR3 DNA: TGTGCCAGCAGCCTCCCCCTTGACGGGAATTCACCCCTCCACTTT

D gene: TRBD1
CDR3 length: 16
V gene: TRBV7-9
J gene: TRBJ2-7
clone size: few
CDR3 protein: CASSLSRGTETYEQYF
CDR3 DNA: TGTGCCAGCAGCTTATCGAGGGGGACAGAAACCTACGAGCAGTACTTC

D gene: -
CDR3 length: 11
V gene: TRBV20-1
J gene: TRBJ1-2
clone size: -
CDR3 protein: CSAWVEYGYTF
CDR3 DNA: TGCAGCGCTTGGGTAGAATATGGCTACACCTTC

D gene: -
CDR3 length: 16
V gene: TRBV11-2
J gene: TRBJ2-3
clone size: -
CDR3 protein: CASSLARPGGTDTQYF
CDR3 DNA: TGTGCCAGCAGTCTTGCTCGTCCGGGTGGAACAGATACGCAGTATTTT

D gene: -
CDR3 length: 17
V gene: TRBV14
J gene: TRBJ2-2
clone size: -
CDR3 protein: CASSQFLSTAKTGELFF
CDR3 DNA: TGTGCCAGCAGCCAATTTCTCTCGACTGCGAAGACCGGGGAGCTGTTTTTT

D gene: -
CDR3 length: 14
V gene: TRBV7-8
J gene: TRBJ2-5
clone size: -
CDR3 protein: CASSPLIKEETQYF
CDR3 DNA: TGTGCCAGCAGCCCCCTTATAAAAGAAGAGACCCAGTACTTC

D gene: -
CDR3 length: 17
V gene: TRBV15
J gene: TRBJ1-5
clone size: -
CDR3 protein: CATSRVGDSQGNQPQHF
CDR3 DNA: TGTGCCACCAGCAGAGTCGGGGACTCACAGGGTAATCAGCCCCAGCATTTT

D gene: -
CDR3 length: 13
V gene: TRBV19
J gene: TRBJ2-1
clone size: -
CDR3 protein: CASSITRDNEQFF
CDR3 DNA: TGTGCCAGTAGTATAACGCGGGACAATGAGCAGTTCTTC